The clone carrying this TCR beta chain occurred many times. Its antigen is currently unknown. CDR3 and TCR beta VDJ profiling relied on genomic DNA as the template. TCRdb reprocessed the reads via MiXCR and lists one record per CDR3 protein. The profile shows 300,000 or so distinct CDR3 sequences, 55% to 60% of them singletons. The data stem from a study of CD8+CD57+ T cells in acquired aplastic anemia. Study summary: Quantities of DNA derived from sorted CD4+ and CD8+ cells averaged approximately 3.3 ug. Notes on the study in general: Levels of CD8+ Simpson's diversity were not significantly distinct in patients versus controls. Shared by patients and controls, twenty-nine CD8+ CDR3s were abundant in patients.

The CDR3 extends over 17 amino acids. Trimming at V came to 1 base and at J to 3 bases, leaving 11 bases not matched to a gene. Germline CDR1 MNHNS, CDR2 SASEGT. The rearrangement joins TRBV6-1 to TRBJ2-7; 8 bases fit TRBD1. The specimen sequenced was sorted CD4+, CD8+, or CD8+CD57+ T cells (not recorded which) from PBMCs. The source of this sequence is a human donor with severe aplastic anemia or a healthy control (not recorded which). CDR3: CASSEGPGGLWGYEQYF. CDR3 in DNA: TGTGCCAGCAGTGAAGGGCCAGGGGGCTTATGGGGCTACGAGCAGTACTTC.